Below, 19 T cell receptor beta chains from the same sample are listed, as sequenced in a study of blood T cells in healthy people across ages. Primers used in a second PCR of about 6 to 11 cycles were a sample-barcoded 5' primer and a J-beta primer mix. One entry per CDR3 protein, called by TCRdb with MiXCR from the 5' RACE reads. The sample shows roughly 730,000 distinct CDR3 sequences, roughly three fifths of them seen only once. Sequenced input: blood. Receptors originate from a man aged 40-55 years in good health.

The chain joins TRBV12-3 or TRBV12-4 to TRBJ2-4; D may be TRBD1 or TRBD2 (5 bases each). V was cut by 3 bases and J by 1 base, with 13 bases left in between. The length of the CDR3 is 16 residues. The CDR3 DNA reads as TGTGCCAGCAGTTTTCGGGGCTGGTCGGCCAAAAACATTCAGTACTTC. Amino acids: CASSFRGWSAKNIQYF.

The chain couples TRBV21-1 to TRBJ2-3; the table's D call, TRBD2, has no DNA check behind it. TRBV21-1 is a pseudogene segment. The length of the CDR3 is 10 residues. The CDR3: CARGGSPQYF. CDR3 sequence (DNA): TGTGCCAGGGGAGGTAGTCCTCAGTATTTT.

This sequence joins TRBV7-2 and TRBJ2-7; D is undetermined. Gene TRBJ2-4 matches the end of the DNA better, so the J call may be wrong. This CDR3 region has 15 residues. Looked up from germline, CDR1 is SGHTA and CDR2 is FQGNSA. Here the CDR3 reads CASSLRGRLPRIQYF. DNA for the CDR3: TGTGCCAGCAGCTTACGCGGAAGACTTCCCCGCATTCAGTACTTC.

This clonotype came up a few times. This chain links TRBV28 with TRBJ2-3; a weak D match, TRBD2 (7 bases). Germline-derived CDR1 and CDR2 are MDHEN and SYDVKM. Trimming cost V 2 bases and J 2 bases, with 11 bases left between them. The CDR3 is made up of 15 amino acids. The chain's CDR3 is CASSLRGGITDTQYF. The CDR3, as DNA: TGTGCCAGCAGTTTAAGGGGGGGGATCACAGATACGCAGTATTTT.

This clonotype occurred a few times. The V call is TRBV6-2 or TRBV6-3, the J call TRBJ2-1, with 11 bases identical to TRBD1. V lost 7 bases and J lost 3; bases outside the gene matches: 5. This CDR3 comprises 15 residues. The germline V gene encodes CDR1 MNHEY and CDR2 SVGEGT. Here the CDR3 reads CASNRGTGGYNEQFF. In nucleotides, the CDR3 is TGTGCCAGCAATAGGGGGACAGGGGGCTACAATGAGCAGTTCTTC.

This clonotype was recorded only once. The CDR3 loop reads CSARGKTGGLNSGANVLTF. The CDR3, as DNA: TGCAGTGCTAGAGGGAAGACAGGGGGCCTTAATTCTGGGGCCAACGTCCTGACTTTC. The chain is built from TRBV20-1 and TRBJ2-6; 10 bases line up with TRBD1. Germline V gene lookup returns CDR1 DFQATT and CDR2 SNEGSKA (reference sequence). J was trimmed by 1 base and V by 1 base; bases with no gene match: 10. The CDR3 spans 19 residues.

The chain is built from TRBV7-2 and TRBJ2-5; maybe TRBD1 (5 bases). Trimming left V 2 bases short and J 5 bases short, with 12 bases between. There are 14 residues in the CDR3. Per germline, CDR1 SGHTA and CDR2 FQGNSA. The CDR3 bases are TGTGCCAGCAGCTTACTCCCAGGGCACGAGACCCAGTACTTC. Amino acid sequence: CASSLLPGHETQYF. The whole variable domain, remainder taken from reference TRBV7-2 and TRBJ2-5, is GAGVSQSPSNKVTEKGKDVELRCDPISGHTALYWYRQSLGQGLEFLIYFQGNSAPDKSGLPSDRFSAERTGGSVSTLTIQRTQQEDSAVYLCASSLLPGHETQYFGPGTRLLVL.

The chain carries TRBV29-1 and TRBJ1-2, with D tentatively TRBD1 (6 bases). V lost 3 bases and J 5 bases, leaving 10 bases between the germline ends. The CDR3 is 12 amino acids. Looked up from germline, CDR1 is SQVTM and CDR2 is ANQGSEA. The CDR3 is CSVDGGAYGYTF. The CDR3 DNA sequence: TGCAGCGTTGACGGGGGCGCGTATGGCTACACCTTC.

The rearrangement joins TRBV4-2 to TRBJ2-6, with a weak D call TRBD1 (5 bases). Germline CDR1 LGHNA, CDR2 YNFKEQ. V shed 0 bases and J shed 2 bases, with 5 bases lying between them. This CDR3 region has 15 residues. The DNA for the CDR3 is TGTGCCAGCAGCCAAGAGGGGCCTGGGGCCAACGTCCTGACTTTC. Translated: CASSQEGPGANVLTF.

The rearrangement links TRBV27 to TRBJ2-7; tentative D call: TRBD2 (6 bases). This CDR3 spans 15 amino acids. The V gene lost 5 bases and the J gene lost 2 bases, with 16 bases spanning the gap. Germline CDR1 reads MNHEY; CDR2 reads SMNVEV (reference sequence). Here the CDR3 reads CASSPLGGAAYEQYF. CDR3 DNA sequence: TGTGCCAGCAGTCCCCTGGGAGGAGCCGCCTACGAGCAGTACTTC.

This chain joins TRBV6-2 or TRBV6-3 and TRBJ2-7; D tentatively fits TRBD1 or TRBD2 (6 bases each). The CDR3 length is 12 residues. Between the trimmed V and J ends, which lost 7 bases and 7 bases, there was a span of 14 bases. Looked up from germline, CDR1 is MNHEY and CDR2 is SVGEGT. CDR3 residues: CASTQEGGEQYF. CDR3 DNA: TGTGCCAGCACACAAGAGGGGGGTGAGCAGTACTTC.

This clonotype was seen a handful of times. The gene calls are TRBV6-2 or TRBV6-3 and TRBJ2-1; 12 nucleotides match TRBD2. Germline trimming cut 5 bases from V and 1 base from J; bases unmatched to any gene: 6. The CDR3 runs to 17 residues. Germline-derived CDR1 and CDR2 are MNHEY and SVGEGT. CDR3 coding DNA: TGTGCCAGCAGTCCCAGGACTAGCGGGACATCCTACAATGAGCAGTTCTTC. Protein: CASSPRTSGTSYNEQFF.

The genes are TRBV12-3 or TRBV12-4 and TRBJ2-5; D remains unclear. The CDR3 is 12 residues long. V lost 5 bases and J lost 11, with 15 bases in between. DNA of the CDR3: TGTGCCAGCAGTCTAGGACGGGCTGAGCAGTACTTC. Its protein is CASSLGRAEQYF.

V is TRBV7-2 and J is TRBJ1-2, with a possible D match to TRBD1 (6 bases). This CDR3 is 16 amino acids long. The germline V gene has CDR1 SGHTA and CDR2 FQGNSA. V was clipped by 4 bases and J by 0 bases, with 15 bases between them. The CDR3 nucleotides read TGTGCCAGCAGCTCGAGACCCGGGACAACTAACTATGGCTACACCTTC. Protein: CASSSRPGTTNYGYTF.

The chain employs TRBV7-8 and TRBJ2-1; D is possibly TRBD2 (6 bases). Trimming stripped 3 bases from V and 7 bases from J, with 22 bases between. Germline V gene lookup returns CDR1 SGHVS and CDR2 FQNEAQ. The CDR3 consists of 17 residues. The CDR3 spells CASSFGIDGGMGNEQFF. CDR3 nucleotides: TGTGCCAGCAGCTTTGGGATCGACGGGGGAATGGGAAATGAGCAGTTCTTC.

The rearrangement links TRBV20-1 to TRBJ1-6, with 7 bases fitting TRBD1. CDR1 is DFQATT and CDR2 is SNEGSKA in the germline V gene (reference sequence). The junction had 4 bases not matched to a gene; V was cut back by 5 bases and J by 3 bases. The length of the CDR3 is 14 residues. DNA of the CDR3: TGCAGTGCTGGAAGACAGGGCTATAATTCACCCCTCCACTTT. This gives the protein CSAGRQGYNSPLHF.

The genes are TRBV3-1 and TRBJ2-1; TRBD1 matches 8 bases. Germline CDR1 LGHDT, CDR2 YNNKEL (reference sequence). The CDR3 is 13 amino acids. V lost 11 bases and J lost 2; bases outside the gene matches: 5. The CDR3 coding sequence is TGTGCCGTAACGGGACAGGCCTACAATGAGCAGTTCTTC. Encoded protein: CAVTGQAYNEQFF.

This clonotype was detected once. The chain links TRBV2 to TRBJ2-7; 7 nucleotides agree with TRBD1. Germline V gene data show CDR1 as SNHLY and CDR2 as FYNNEI. The junction had 8 bases not matched to a gene; V was cut back by 6 bases and J by 6 bases. The CDR3 covers 13 residues. Here the CDR3 reads CASSQQTGSEQYF. The DNA of the CDR3 is TGTGCCAGCAGCCAACAGACAGGGAGCGAGCAGTACTTC.

The rearrangement joins TRBV20-1 to TRBJ2-3, with a tentative D call TRBD1 (7 bases). V lost 3 bases, J lost 14 bases, and 18 bases lay in between. The CDR3 has 12 residues. Germline V gives CDR1 DFQATT, CDR2 SNEGSKA (reference sequence). CDR3 coding DNA: TGCAGTGCTAGGCCAGGGGGGATGGATTTGTATTTT. It specifies CSARPGGMDLYF.